The clone carrying this T cell receptor beta chain was seen at least ten times. Antigen unknown. This sample stems from a study of Graves' ophthalmopathy and Graves' hyperthyroidism. Notes on the study in general: Among expanded thyroid clonotypes above 0.001 frequency, most also occurred in blood. Discrimination between ophthalmopathy and stable hyperthyroidism by a 13-signature model showed about 88% sensitivity and about 80% specificity.

The study amplified TCR beta CDR3 regions using RNA transcripts. HTBI primers served in a first-round RT-PCR, which a second-round multiplex PCR followed. From the multiplex PCR reads, TCRdb called clonotypes with MiXCR, one entry per CDR3 protein. The data show some 520,000 distinct CDR3 sequences, around 15% seen once. Germline-derived CDR1 and CDR2 are MNHEY and SMNVEV (reference sequence). This CDR3 is built from 15 residues. Trimming took 5 bases from V and 3 from J, leaving 17 bases between them. Material for sequencing was blood. This receptor was obtained from a woman aged 25 to 39 with Graves' ophthalmopathy. V gene TRBV27 combines with J gene TRBJ2-7, with D possibly matching TRBD1 (6 bases). DNA of the CDR3: TGTGCCAGCAGTGAGGAAACAGGGAACAGCTACGAGCAGTACTTC. It translates to CASSEETGNSYEQYF.